This T cell receptor beta chain was recovered during a study of vaccination and CD4 T cells after COVID-19. Study context: Post-vaccine sampling followed dose two by a median roughly 76 days (range 14 to 241). Whole-study findings and limits: Analysis of convalescent patients found that 304 of 307 vaccine-specific clones were spike mono-reactive. The rise in median SARS-CoV-2-reactive clonotypes, from around 20 to 38, was not significant.

Germline CDR1 and CDR2: MNHEY and SVGEGT. Trimming shortened V by 8 bases and J by 2 bases, and 15 bases separated the two germline ends. The CDR3 is 14 amino acids. About this clonotype: The antigen is undetermined.

The Oncomine TCR Beta short-read assay was what sequenced the DNA obtained from cultured CD4+ T cells. TCRdb used MiXCR to reprocess the PCR reads, holding one entry per CDR3 protein. The sample carries 10,000 to 12,000 distinct CDR3 sequences, about 81% recorded once. As for treatment: 10-day PBMC culture with coronavirus spike peptide pools or control peptides (ViraFEST assay). Antigen-specific T cell expansion with peptide pools preceded TCR sequencing in the ViraFEST approach. The sequenced sample consisted of CD4+ T cells from blood, cultured in vitro. This clonotype was obtained from a human donor who had recovered from COVID-19. V usage is TRBV6-2 or TRBV6-3 and J usage is TRBJ1-1; D call uncertain. CDR3 residues: CASRRGMYNTEAFF. The CDR3 nucleotides read TGTGCCAGCCGGCGTGGAATGTACAACACTGAAGCTTTCTTT.